This T cell receptor (beta chain) is from a study of T cells in Graves' hyperthyroidism and ophthalmopathy. Notes on the study in general: Ophthalmopathy prediction by the model preceded onset by a median approximately six months.

The V and J ends lost 6 bases and 9 bases respectively, with 14 bases between them. Looked up from germline, CDR1 is MNHNS and CDR2 is SASEGT. The CDR3 runs to 12 residues. Uncontrolled infection, other autoimmune disease, pregnancy or lactation disqualified patients from enrolment. Diagnosing involved the use of clinical symptoms, serum thyroxine and TRAb, thyroid ultrasound and orbital computed tomography. This blood was taken when hyperthyroidism was first diagnosed, before any ophthalmopathy symptoms existed. What was amplified from RNA transcripts were TCR beta CDR3 regions. First-round RT-PCR of the TCR CDR3 relied on the HTBI primer set. TCRdb processed the multiplex PCR reads anew with MiXCR; each CDR3 protein has one entry. In the table there are about 160,000 distinct CDR3 sequences, approximately 9% of which are singletons. This clonotype was observed many times. What it binds is not known.

The sequence derives from a woman aged 18-29 years with Graves' hyperthyroidism that later progressed to Graves' ophthalmopathy. The sample taken for sequencing was blood. This sequence joins TRBV6-1 and TRBJ1-2; D may be TRBD1 (5 bases). As DNA, the CDR3 is TGTGCCAGCAGGGGACGGGGAAAGAGCTACACCTTC. It encodes CASRGRGKSYTF.